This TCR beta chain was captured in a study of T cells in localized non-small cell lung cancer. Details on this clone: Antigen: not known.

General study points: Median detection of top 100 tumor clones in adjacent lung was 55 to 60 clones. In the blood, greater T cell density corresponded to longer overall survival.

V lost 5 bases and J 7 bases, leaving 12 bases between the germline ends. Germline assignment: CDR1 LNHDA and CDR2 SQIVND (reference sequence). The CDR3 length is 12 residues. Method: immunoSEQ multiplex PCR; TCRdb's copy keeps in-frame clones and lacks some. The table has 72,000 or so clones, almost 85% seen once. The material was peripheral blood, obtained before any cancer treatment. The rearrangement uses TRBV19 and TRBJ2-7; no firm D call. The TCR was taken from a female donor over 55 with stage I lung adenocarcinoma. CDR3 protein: CASSPSLGEQYF. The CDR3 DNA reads TGTGCCAGTAGTCCCTCTTTGGGAGAGCAGTACTTC.